The entry that follows covers one T cell receptor (beta chain) sequence. Its target antigen remains unknown. No much larger clone exists at a distance of one base, and base qualities are not known. Other DNA sequences from this sample encode an identical CDR3 as well. Sample treatment or condition, as interpreted from the label and publication: preoperative locoregional IRX-2 cytokine immunotherapy. The samples were obtained from a phase Ib study that tested preoperative, locoregional IRX-2 cytokine immunotherapy meant to prime immune responses. Patients with early-stage breast cancer who were given IRX-2 before surgery served as donors. Trimming takes 1 base from V and 5 bases from J, and the germline ends sit 5 bases apart. The CDR3 contains 12 residues, cysteine and phenylalanine counted. The entry retains the CDR3 DNA only, 36 bases that are in frame from base 1. CDR1 is given as KGHSH and CDR2 as LQKENI, both from the germline V gene.

The data were obtained in a study of preoperative IRX-2 immunotherapy in early breast cancer (dated by TCRdb to between 2018 and 2021). The library was generated by the immunoSEQ multiplex PCR assay. This immuneACCESS table, as held by TCRdb, lists in-frame sequences with V and J called but not all clones. Of the missing ones, under half trace to an unresolved V gene in checked studies; the others have no known cause. Across this sample there are about 89,000 clones, with 70% to 90% seen only once. The top ten constitute roughly 1.9% of the sample. The input for sequencing was tumor tissue, taken after IRX-2 immunotherapy. Recombination joined TRBV18 with TRBJ1-1; confidence is insufficient to name the D gene. This receptor was taken from a human donor with breast cancer. The base sequence is TGTGCCAGCTCACCACAGGGAACTGAAGCTTTCTTT. Its protein product is CASSPQGTEAFF.